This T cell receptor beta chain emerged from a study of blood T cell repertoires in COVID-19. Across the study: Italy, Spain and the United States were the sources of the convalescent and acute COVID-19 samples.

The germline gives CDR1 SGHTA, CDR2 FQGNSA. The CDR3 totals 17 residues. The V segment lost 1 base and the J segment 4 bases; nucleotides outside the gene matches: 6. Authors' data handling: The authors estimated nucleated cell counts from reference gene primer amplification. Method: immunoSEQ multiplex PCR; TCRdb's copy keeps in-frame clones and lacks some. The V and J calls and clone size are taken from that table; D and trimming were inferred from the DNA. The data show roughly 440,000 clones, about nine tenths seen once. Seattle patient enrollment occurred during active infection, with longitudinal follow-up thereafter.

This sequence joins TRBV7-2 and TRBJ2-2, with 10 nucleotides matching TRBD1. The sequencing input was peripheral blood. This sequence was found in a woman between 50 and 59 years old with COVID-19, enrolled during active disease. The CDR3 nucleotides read TGTGCCAGCAGCTTAGTCGGTCGGACAGGGGGCACCGGGGAGCTGTTTTTT. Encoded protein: CASSLVGRTGGTGELFF. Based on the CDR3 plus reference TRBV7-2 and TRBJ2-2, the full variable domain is GAGVSQSPSNKVTEKGKDVELRCDPISGHTALYWYRQSLGQGLEFLIYFQGNSAPDKSGLPSDRFSAERTGGSVSTLTIQRTQQEDSAVYLCASSLVGRTGGTGELFFGEGSRLTVL.